This TCR beta chain is from a study of response to subunit inactivated influenza vaccine. Regarding the study as a whole: Few additional T cells are recruited per seasonal influenza vaccination, authors suggested.

This clonotype was counted only a few times. Its antigen is still unknown. TCRdb analysed the RT-PCR reads with MiXCR anew, one entry per CDR3 protein. Among about 540,000 distinct CDR3 sequences listed, around 15% were seen once. This sequence was found in a man in his fifties or sixties who received an inactivated influenza vaccine. Specimen: PBMCs from blood, collected 11 to 12 days after vaccination.

Here the CDR3 DNA reads TGCGCCAGCAGCTTGGTTTGGCCCTACAATGAGCAGTTCTTC. Its protein is CASSLVWPYNEQFF. This chain uses TRBV5-1 with TRBJ2-1; D is ambiguous. Germline loops: CDR1 SGHRS, CDR2 YFSETQ. The V gene lost 0 bases and the J gene lost 2 bases, with 6 bases spanning the gap. There are 14 residues in the CDR3.